This T cell receptor beta chain was observed in a study of T cells in Graves' hyperthyroidism and ophthalmopathy. Study information: Before treatment of any kind, peripheral blood was taken at initial diagnosis.

The study defined stable Graves' hyperthyroidism as no ophthalmopathy progression within 18 months. Clinical symptoms, serum thyroxine and TRAb, thyroid ultrasound and orbital computed tomography together formed the diagnostic basis. Source material for PBMCs was about 11 ml fresh peripheral blood. It was RNA transcripts that yielded the amplified TCR beta CDR3 regions. TCR CDR3 underwent first-round RT-PCR with the HTBI primer set. TCRdb redid the calling of the multiplex PCR reads with MiXCR, one entry per CDR3 protein. The repertoire holds about 380,000 distinct CDR3 sequences, around 14% seen once, with about 11% in the top ten. Trimming removed 5 bases from V and 0 bases from J, with 14 bases in between. The germline V gene has CDR1 SGHAT and CDR2 FQNNGV. CDR3 length: 16 residues.

This chain uses TRBV11-2 with TRBJ1-3; possibly TRBD1 for D (6 bases). This receptor was obtained from a woman aged 55 to 70 with Graves' hyperthyroidism. Source material: blood. The CDR3 here is CASSLDQGPSGNTIYF. The CDR3 region has the DNA TGTGCCAGCAGCCTCGATCAGGGGCCCTCTGGAAACACCATATATTTT.